The clone carrying this T cell receptor beta chain occurred once. These data are taken from a study of T cell responses to AZD1222 COVID-19 vaccine. Profiled with immunoSEQ multiplex PCR; TCRdb holds only in-frame clones, not every one. The sample comprises 100,000 to 150,000 clones, about nine tenths of which are singletons, and 6% to 7.5% rests with the top ten. This CDR3 is 15 amino acids long. The J segment lost 5 bases and the V segment lost 4 bases, leaving 11 bases of the junction unmatched. Germline V lookup: CDR1 KGHSH, CDR2 LQKENI. V and J are TRBV18 and TRBJ2-7; 7 nucleotides line up with TRBD1. The sequencing used peripheral blood, collected on day 0 of AZD1222 vaccination. The receptor was derived from an adult in good health. CDR3 region: CASSQNRDRDHEQYF. CDR3 nucleotide sequence: TGTGCCAGCTCACAAAACCGGGACAGAGACCACGAGCAGTACTTC.